This passage covers 27 T cell receptor beta chains from one sample sequenced in a study of molecular identifiers for immune sequencing clone quantification. TCRdb re-called the PCR reads through MiXCR, storing one row per CDR3 protein. The sample yields some 320,000 distinct CDR3 sequences, 24% seen once. Sample: naive CD8+ T cells from blood, with Jurkat cell RNA spiked in. Documented subset: FACS-sorted CD8+CD4-CCR7+CD45RA+ naive T cells. The receptors here all came from a human donor in good health. Some libraries in this study had Jurkat cell RNA spiked in.

There are many counts of this clonotype. The chain combines TRBV5-1 with TRBJ2-7; TRBD1 aligns across 8 bases. V dropped 4 bases and J dropped 3; count of bases not matched to a gene: 3. The CDR3 contains 13 residues. Germline V lookup: CDR1 SGHRS, CDR2 YFSETQ. DNA of the CDR3: TGCGCCAGCAGCCCGACAGGGGTCTACGAGCAGTACTTC. Residues: CASSPTGVYEQYF.

This clonotype was recorded many times. The V call is TRBV6-2 or TRBV6-3, the J call TRBJ2-3, with D perhaps matching TRBD2 (5 bases). The CDR3 runs 12 residues. V lost 6 bases and J lost 9, with 13 bases in between. The germline V gene encodes CDR1 MNHEY and CDR2 SVGEGT. CDR3 in DNA: TGTGCCAGCAGGGACTTCTCGGGGACGCAGTATTTT. Its protein product is CASRDFSGTQYF.

The sample holds many counts of this clonotype. The chain joins TRBV20-1 to TRBJ1-2; D unclear. The CDR3 sequence is 13 residues long. V gave up 0 bases and J gave up 0 bases, with 5 bases separating them. Germline V gene data show CDR1 as DFQATT and CDR2 as SNEGSKA (reference sequence). In DNA form, the CDR3 reads TGCAGTGCTAGAGACTCCGCTAACTATGGCTACACCTTC. Translating it yields CSARDSANYGYTF.

Many counts were recorded for this clonotype. The chain links TRBV30 to TRBJ2-7; the D is unclear. Germline lookup yields CDR1 GTSNPN and CDR2 SVGIG (reference sequence). This CDR3 is 11 amino acids long. V was cut by 2 bases and J by 2 bases, with 4 bases left in between. The CDR3 loop reads CAWSRAYEQYF. The CDR3 nucleotides read TGTGCCTGGAGTAGGGCCTACGAGCAGTACTTC.

This clonotype has a count of ten or more. The rearrangement links TRBV10-3 to TRBJ2-7, with a possible D match to TRBD2 (6 bases). The CDR3 contains 14 residues. The germline CDR1 and CDR2 sequences are ENHRY and SYGVKD. V dropped 4 bases and J dropped 6 bases, with 16 bases sitting between them. CDR3 protein: CAISGVISEGEQYF. CDR3 DNA sequence: TGTGCCATCAGTGGAGTTATTTCGGAGGGCGAGCAGTACTTC.

The V call is TRBV10-2, the J call TRBJ1-1; D remains unclear. This CDR3 spans 12 amino acids. The germline V gene has CDR1 WSHSY and CDR2 SAAADI. The ends were cut back, 8 bases at V and 4 bases at J, with 11 bases in the middle. CDR3 in DNA: TGCGCCAGCGGAGGCTGGGGCACTGAAGCTTTCTTT. Translated, it gives CASGGWGTEAFF.

The sample holds a few counts of this clonotype. The chain has TRBV19 and TRBJ2-7, with 7 bases aligning to TRBD1. V lost 6 bases, J lost 3 bases, and 11 bases stayed unmatched. The V gene's germline CDR1 is LNHDA and CDR2 SQIVND (reference sequence). CDR3 length: 15 residues. CDR3 loop: CASRARDSLNYEQYF. As DNA, the CDR3 is TGTGCCAGTAGGGCTCGGGACAGCCTCAACTACGAGCAGTACTTC.

This chain connects TRBV9 to TRBJ2-3; no clear D gene. This CDR3 has 15 residues. Germline lookup yields CDR1 SGDLS and CDR2 YYNGEE. V lost 0 bases, J lost 7 bases, and 15 bases lay in between. CDR3 DNA sequence: TGTGCCAGCAGCGTAGACGCGGCAGTACCGTATACGCAGTATTTT. Its translation is CASSVDAAVPYTQYF. The variable domain in full, with the rest retrieved from reference TRBV9 and TRBJ2-3, is DSGVTQTPKHLITATGQRVTLRCSPRSGDLSVYWYQQSLDQGLQFLIQYYNGEERAKGNILERFSAQQFPDLHSELNLSSLELGDSALYFCASSVDAAVPYTQYFGPGTRLTVL.

This clonotype has a handful of counts. The chain links TRBV7-2 to TRBJ2-6; D gene uncertain. V was pared by 5 bases and J by 1 base, with 12 bases between. This CDR3 has 16 amino acids. Germline assignment: CDR1 SGHTA and CDR2 FQGNSA. The CDR3 region has the DNA TGTGCCAGCAGCCCTTTAGGGATATCTGGGGCCAACGTCCTGACTTTC. Amino acids: CASSPLGISGANVLTF.

This clonotype was found many times. The chain recombines TRBV2 with TRBJ1-5, with 8 bases that match TRBD1. This CDR3 has 15 residues. Germline trimming cut 6 bases from V and 5 bases from J; bases unmatched to any gene: 9. The germline V gene encodes CDR1 SNHLY and CDR2 FYNNEI. CDR3 sequence (DNA): TGTGCCAGCAGGGAAAGGACAGGGACAGATCAGCCCCAGCATTTT. Amino acid sequence: CASRERTGTDQPQHF. Combining the CDR3 with reference TRBV2 and TRBJ1-5 gives the whole variable domain EPEVTQTPSHQVTQMGQEVILRCVPISNHLYFYWYRQILGQKVEFLVSFYNNEISEKSEIFDDQFSVERPDGSNFTLKIRSTKLEDSAMYFCASRERTGTDQPQHFGDGTRLSIL.

This clonotype was detected many times. The V call is TRBV6-5, the J call TRBJ2-1; 7 bases line up with TRBD2. This CDR3 spans 15 amino acids. V was pared by 6 bases and J by 6 bases, with 11 bases of the junction left unmatched. CDR1 MNHEY and CDR2 SVGAGI come from the germline V gene. The CDR3 sequence: CASSRTSVPSNEQFF. The CDR3 DNA reads as TGTGCCAGCAGCCGTACTAGCGTCCCCAGCAATGAGCAGTTCTTC.

In its sample, this clonotype was seen a few times. V gene TRBV4-3 combines with J gene TRBJ1-5, with D possibly matching TRBD1 (5 bases). The CDR3 extends over 15 amino acids. Germline-derived CDR1 and CDR2 are LGHNA and YSLEER. The V and J ends lost 0 bases and 3 bases respectively, with 9 bases between them. The CDR3 is CASSQDRQINQPQHF. In nucleotides, the CDR3 is TGCGCCAGCAGCCAAGATCGACAGATCAATCAGCCCCAGCATTTT.

This chain uses TRBV4-1 with TRBJ2-7; 7 bases align to TRBD2. This CDR3 spans 15 amino acids. Germline lookup yields CDR1 MGHRA and CDR2 YSYEKL. After removal of 1 base from V and 7 bases from J, the junction contained 10 bases not matched to a gene. CDR3 in amino acids: CASSQGPGLGSEQYF. The CDR3 coding sequence is TGCGCCAGCAGCCAAGGACCTGGACTAGGTAGTGAGCAGTACTTC.

With respect to this clonotype: The germline gene is not matched at one end of the junction; a read error may be the cause. CDR3 amino acids: CASSLFGPGYAQYF. The CDR3 coding sequence is TGTGCCAGCAGTTTATTTGGGCCGGGCTACGCGCAGTACTTC. V gene TRBV28 combines with J gene TRBJ2-7; no definite D call. The CDR3 spans 14 residues. Germline V gene data show CDR1 as MDHEN and CDR2 as SYDVKM.

In the case of this clonotype: It may be a read error: a sequence one base away is much more abundant. The J gene is TRBJ1-1, the V gene TRBV7-2; D gene uncertain. Looked up from germline, CDR1 is SGHTA and CDR2 is FQGNSA. The CDR3 is made up of 13 amino acids. Trimming removed 2 bases at V and 4 bases at J, with 8 bases between. The CDR3 protein is CASSLNLATEAFF. CDR3 coding DNA: TGTGCCAGCAGCTTAAATCTGGCCACTGAAGCTTTCTTT.

The chain employs TRBV20-1 and TRBJ2-7; D is unclear. Per germline, CDR1 DFQATT and CDR2 SNEGSKA (reference sequence). The ends were cut back, 5 bases at V and 4 bases at J, with 9 bases in the middle. The CDR3 runs to 11 residues. The CDR3 loop is CSAPEQYEQYF. The CDR3 nucleotides are TGCAGTGCTCCCGAGCAGTACGAGCAGTACTTC.

The chain uses TRBV12-3 or TRBV12-4 and TRBJ2-7; 8 nucleotides line up with TRBD2. Losses at the gene ends were 2 bases for V and 2 bases for J; bases not matched to a gene: 5. The CDR3 is 15 amino acids. CDR3 amino acids: CASSLNDGRAYEQYF. The CDR3 DNA sequence: TGTGCCAGCAGTTTAAATGACGGGAGGGCCTACGAGCAGTACTTC.

This clonotype showed up many times. The chain couples TRBV4-2 to TRBJ2-7; no firm D call. Germline-derived CDR1 and CDR2 are LGHNA and YNFKEQ. The CDR3 contains 11 residues. Trimming shortened V by 2 bases and J by 4 bases, and 3 bases separated the two germline ends. CDR3 DNA sequence: TGTGCCAGCAGCCAAAATTACGAGCAGTACTTC. Residues: CASSQNYEQYF.

Notes on this clonotype: This clone may be a read error of a much larger clone one base away. This chain connects TRBV28 to TRBJ2-3; the match to TRBD1 covers 9 bases. From germline, CDR1 is MDHEN and CDR2 SYDVKM. The CDR3 sequence is 15 residues long. The CDR3 reads CASGFTGGITDTQYF. For the CDR3, the DNA is TGTGCCAGCGGTTTTACAGGGGGCATCACAGATACGCAGTATTTT.

A remark on this clonotype: A read error may be the cause here, since a much bigger clone is one base away. This chain uses TRBV9 with TRBJ2-3; D remains unclear. Germline V CDR1 and CDR2: SGDLS, YYNGEE. The CDR3 is made up of 16 amino acids. Trimming cost V 3 bases and J 2 bases, with 16 bases left between them. CDR3: CASSAQRCSSTDTQYF. The CDR3 DNA sequence: TGTGCCAGCAGCGCGCAGAGATGCAGCTCCACAGATACGCAGTATTTT.

This clonotype was recorded at least ten times. The rearrangement uses TRBV20-1 and TRBJ2-7; a weak D match, TRBD1 (6 bases). Trimming pared 5 bases from V and 0 bases from J, leaving 14 bases between. CDR3 length: 14 amino acids. The V gene's germline CDR1 is DFQATT and CDR2 SNEGSKA (reference sequence). The CDR3 DNA sequence: TGCAGTGCTGATTCGGGACAAGTCTCCTACGAGCAGTACTTC. Translation: CSADSGQVSYEQYF.

In this sample, this clonotype turned up many times. The rearrangement uses TRBV27 and TRBJ2-7; 7 nucleotides line up with TRBD2. Germline CDR1 and CDR2: MNHEY and SMNVEV (reference sequence). V lost 6 bases and J lost 0; bases outside the gene matches: 8. This CDR3 spans 15 amino acids. Written as DNA, the CDR3 is TGTGCCAGCAGACTCCGGGGAGGGAGCTCCTACGAGCAGTACTTC. The encoded protein is CASRLRGGSSYEQYF.

This clonotype was seen more than once but under ten times. The chain employs TRBV4-1 and TRBJ1-1, with D maybe TRBD1 (5 bases). CDR1 and CDR2 from the germline V gene are MGHRA and YSYEKL. The V and J ends lost 4 bases and 1 base respectively, with 10 bases between them. There are 14 residues in the CDR3. The CDR3 reads CASSLQTANTEAFF. The DNA for the CDR3 is TGCGCCAGCAGCCTTCAGACAGCGAACACTGAAGCTTTCTTT.

This clonotype was seen a few times. V gene TRBV4-3 combines with J gene TRBJ1-2; D gene ambiguous. V was cut by 2 bases and J by 4 bases, with 17 bases left in between. From germline, CDR1 is LGHNA and CDR2 YSLEER. The CDR3 totals 16 residues. CDR3 DNA sequence: TGCGCCAGCAGCCAAAACTCTTTAAGCACCGTCTATGGCTACACCTTC. Its translation: CASSQNSLSTVYGYTF.

This clonotype was counted a few times. The chain employs TRBV2 and TRBJ2-1; 7 nucleotides align to TRBD2. V lost 1 base, J lost 10 bases, and 13 bases stayed unmatched. Germline V gene lookup returns CDR1 SNHLY and CDR2 FYNNEI. The CDR3 contains 16 residues. The chain's CDR3 is CASSEETGGSTDEQFF. In nucleotides, the CDR3 is TGTGCCAGCAGTGAAGAAACTGGCGGGAGCACGGACGAGCAGTTCTTC.

This clonotype has a count of ten or more. The genes are TRBV4-3 and TRBJ2-3, with D hard to call. The CDR3 is made up of 14 amino acids. Germline loops: CDR1 LGHNA, CDR2 YSLEER. The V and J ends lost 0 bases and 2 bases respectively, with 6 bases between them. CDR3 amino acids: CASSQDTYTDTQYF. In DNA, the CDR3 is TGCGCCAGCAGCCAAGATACCTACACAGATACGCAGTATTTT.

Comment on this clonotype: Given a much more abundant clone one base away, this may be a read error. This chain joins TRBV20-1 and TRBJ2-4; D is perhaps TRBD1 (6 bases). Looked up from germline, CDR1 is DFQATT and CDR2 is SNEGSKA (reference sequence). The CDR3 contains 18 residues. The V end lost 5 bases, the J end lost 0 bases, and 23 bases lay between the germline ends. The CDR3 region is CSAGGRGRGPLAKNIQYF. In DNA, the CDR3 is TGCAGTGCTGGAGGCCGGGGCAGGGGACCCCTAGCCAAAAACATTCAGTACTTC.